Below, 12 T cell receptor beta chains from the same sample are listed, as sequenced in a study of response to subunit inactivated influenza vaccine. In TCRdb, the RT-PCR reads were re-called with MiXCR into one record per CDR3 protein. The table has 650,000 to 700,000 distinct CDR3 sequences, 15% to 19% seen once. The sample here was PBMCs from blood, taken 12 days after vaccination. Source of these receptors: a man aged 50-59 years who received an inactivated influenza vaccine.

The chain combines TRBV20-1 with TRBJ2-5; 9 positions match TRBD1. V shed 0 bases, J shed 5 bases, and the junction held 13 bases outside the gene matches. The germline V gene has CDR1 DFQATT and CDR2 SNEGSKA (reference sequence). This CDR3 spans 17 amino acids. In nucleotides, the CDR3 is TGCAGTGCTAGAGATTGGGAAAGGACAGGGGAATGGGAGACCCAGTACTTC. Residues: CSARDWERTGEWETQYF.

The CDR3 DNA sequence: TGCGCCAGCAGCCCATATACTCACGGGAACACCGGGGAGCTGTTTTTT. Amino acid sequence: CASSPYTHGNTGELFF. V is TRBV5-1 and J is TRBJ2-2; no firm D call. Trimming stripped 4 bases from V and 1 base from J, with 14 bases between. The V gene's germline CDR1 is SGHRS and CDR2 YFSETQ. The CDR3 loop spans 16 amino acids.

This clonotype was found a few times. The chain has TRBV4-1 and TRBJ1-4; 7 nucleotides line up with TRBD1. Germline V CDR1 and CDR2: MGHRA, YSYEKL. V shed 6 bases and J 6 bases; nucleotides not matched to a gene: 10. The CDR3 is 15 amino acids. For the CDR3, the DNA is TGCGCCAGCAGTCCAAGACAGGGTCGGGATGAAAAACTGTTTTTT. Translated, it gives CASSPRQGRDEKLFF.

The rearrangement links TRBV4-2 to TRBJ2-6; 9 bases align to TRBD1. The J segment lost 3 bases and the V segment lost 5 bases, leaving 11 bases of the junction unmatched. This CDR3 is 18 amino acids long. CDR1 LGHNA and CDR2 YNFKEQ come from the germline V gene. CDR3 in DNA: TGTGCCAGCAGCAAGACTGACAGGGGGTTAGGTGGGGCCAACGTCCTGACTTTC. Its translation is CASSKTDRGLGGANVLTF.

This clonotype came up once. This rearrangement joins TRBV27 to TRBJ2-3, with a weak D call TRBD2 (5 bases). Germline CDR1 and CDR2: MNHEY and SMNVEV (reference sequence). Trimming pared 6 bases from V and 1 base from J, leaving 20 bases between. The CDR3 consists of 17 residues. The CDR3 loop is CASSPNRRTDRTDTQYF. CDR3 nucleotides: TGTGCCAGCAGCCCGAATCGACGGACTGACCGCACAGATACGCAGTATTTT.

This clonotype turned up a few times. CDR3 protein: CASSQLATGELFF. CDR3 nucleotide sequence: TGTGCCAGCAGCCAATTGGCCACCGGGGAGCTGTTTTTT. J is TRBJ2-2 and V is TRBV16; D unclear. The V gene's germline CDR1 is KGHSY and CDR2 FQNENV. The CDR3 is 13 residues long. V was clipped by 1 base and J by 4 bases, with 4 bases between them.

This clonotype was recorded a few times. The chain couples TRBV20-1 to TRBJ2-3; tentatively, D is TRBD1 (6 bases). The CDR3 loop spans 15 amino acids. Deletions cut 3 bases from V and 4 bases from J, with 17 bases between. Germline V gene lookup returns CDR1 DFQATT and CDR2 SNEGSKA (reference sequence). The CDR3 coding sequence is TGCAGTGCTAGGGATATACAGGGTTACCCAGATACGCAGTATTTT. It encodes CSARDIQGYPDTQYF.

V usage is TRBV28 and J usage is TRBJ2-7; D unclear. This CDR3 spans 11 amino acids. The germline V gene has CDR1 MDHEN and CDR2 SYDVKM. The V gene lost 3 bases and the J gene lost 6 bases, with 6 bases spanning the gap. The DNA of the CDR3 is TGTGCCAGCAGTTTGTGTGTCGAGCAGTACTTC. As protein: CASSLCVEQYF.

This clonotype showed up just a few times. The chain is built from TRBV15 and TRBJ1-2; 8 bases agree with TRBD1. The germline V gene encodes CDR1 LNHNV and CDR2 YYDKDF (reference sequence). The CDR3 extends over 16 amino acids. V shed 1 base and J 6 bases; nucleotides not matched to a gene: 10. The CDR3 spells CATSRGQGRGPDGYTF. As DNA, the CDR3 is TGTGCCACCAGCAGAGGCCAGGGCAGGGGGCCTGATGGCTACACCTTC.

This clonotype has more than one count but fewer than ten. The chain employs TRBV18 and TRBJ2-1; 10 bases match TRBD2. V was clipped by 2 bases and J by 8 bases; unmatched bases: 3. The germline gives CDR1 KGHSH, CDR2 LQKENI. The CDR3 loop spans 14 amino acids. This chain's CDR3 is CASSPASGSDEQFF. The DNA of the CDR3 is TGTGCCAGCTCACCAGCTAGCGGGAGCGATGAGCAGTTCTTC.

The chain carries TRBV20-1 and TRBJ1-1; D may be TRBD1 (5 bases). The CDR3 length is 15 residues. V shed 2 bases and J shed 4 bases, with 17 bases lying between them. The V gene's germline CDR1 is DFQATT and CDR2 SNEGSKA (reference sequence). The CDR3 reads CSARLGGEAGTEAFF. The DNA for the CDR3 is TGCAGTGCTAGACTCGGGGGGGAAGCAGGCACTGAAGCTTTCTTT.

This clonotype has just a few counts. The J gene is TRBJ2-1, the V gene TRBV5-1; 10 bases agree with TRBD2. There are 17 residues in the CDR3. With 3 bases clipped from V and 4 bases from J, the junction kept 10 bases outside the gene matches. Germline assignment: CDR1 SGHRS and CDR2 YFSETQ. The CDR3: CASSSLPGLAKYNEQFF. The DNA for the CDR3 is TGCGCCAGCAGCTCCCTCCCGGGACTAGCGAAGTACAATGAGCAGTTCTTC.